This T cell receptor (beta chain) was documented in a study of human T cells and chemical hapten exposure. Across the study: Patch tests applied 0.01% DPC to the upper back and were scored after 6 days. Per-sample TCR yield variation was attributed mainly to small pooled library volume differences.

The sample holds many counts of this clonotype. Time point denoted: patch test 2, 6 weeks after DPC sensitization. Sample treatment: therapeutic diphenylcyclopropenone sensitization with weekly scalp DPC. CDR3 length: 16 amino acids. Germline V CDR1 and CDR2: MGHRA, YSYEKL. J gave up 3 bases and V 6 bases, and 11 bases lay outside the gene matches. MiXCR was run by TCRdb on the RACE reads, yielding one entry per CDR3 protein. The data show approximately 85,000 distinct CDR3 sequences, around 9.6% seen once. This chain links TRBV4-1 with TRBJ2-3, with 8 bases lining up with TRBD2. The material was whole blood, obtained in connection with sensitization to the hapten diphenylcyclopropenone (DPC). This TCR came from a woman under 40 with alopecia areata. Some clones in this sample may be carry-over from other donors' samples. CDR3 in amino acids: CASSPSFQRETDTQYF. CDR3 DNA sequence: TGCGCCAGCAGTCCAAGTTTCCAGCGGGAGACAGATACGCAGTATTTT.